The table lists the clone carrying this T cell receptor beta chain with a few counts. TCRdb re-analysed the 5' RACE reads in MiXCR, keeping a single row per CDR3 protein. Of about 140,000 distinct CDR3 sequences listed, approximately 4% are singletons. This entry comes from a study of human T cells and chemical hapten exposure. Germline V gene sequence: CDR1 SGHRS, CDR2 YFSETQ. The CDR3 runs to 16 residues. J gave up 5 bases and V 4 bases, and 7 bases lay outside the gene matches. The authors' total RNA extraction used unfractionated whole blood. This sequence joins TRBV5-1 and TRBJ2-5; 14 bases are a match to TRBD2. The TCR sequence derives from a female donor in good health. CDR3 sequence (DNA): TGCGCCAGCAGCCGCCTGACTAGCGGGGGGGACGAGACCCAGTACTTC. It translates to CASSRLTSGGDETQYF.